This entry concerns a single TCR beta chain. In the original analysis: How many nucleated cells were present was estimated from reference gene primer amplification. This table comes from immunoSEQ multiplex PCR, and its TCRdb copy is limited to in-frame clones, with some not included. V, J and clone size reflect that table, while D and trimming were determined from the DNA. This table has roughly 100,000 clones, more than 80% appearing once. This sample was taken from a study of blood T cell repertoires in COVID-19. Overall study: The United States, Italy and Spain provided the acute and convalescent COVID-19 samples. PBMCs, B-cell-depleted T cells, or T cells provided the cDNA or gDNA that made up the material.

V was trimmed by 3 bases and J by 2 bases, leaving 13 bases between them. Germline V CDR1 and CDR2: KGHSH, LQKENI. This CDR3 contains 16 residues. Seattle's enrolled individuals joined amid active infection and were then monitored longitudinally. Sample: peripheral blood. This sequence joins TRBV18 and TRBJ1-4, with a possible D match to TRBD1 (6 bases). The receptor was isolated from an elderly man with COVID-19, enrolled during active disease. The CDR3: CASSPRSGETNEKLFF. The CDR3 coding sequence is TGTGCCAGCTCACCTCGATCAGGGGAGACTAATGAAAAACTGTTTTTT.